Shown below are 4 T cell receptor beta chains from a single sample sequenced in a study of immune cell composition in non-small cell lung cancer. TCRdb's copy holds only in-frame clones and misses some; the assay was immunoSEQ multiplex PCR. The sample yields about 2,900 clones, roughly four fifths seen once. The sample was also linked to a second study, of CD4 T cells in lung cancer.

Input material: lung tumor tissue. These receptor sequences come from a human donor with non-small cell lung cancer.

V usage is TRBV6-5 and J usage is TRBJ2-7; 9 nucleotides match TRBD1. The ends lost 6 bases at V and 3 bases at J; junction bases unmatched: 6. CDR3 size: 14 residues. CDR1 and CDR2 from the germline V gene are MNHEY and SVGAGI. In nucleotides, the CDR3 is TGTGCCAGCAGGCACAGGGGGCTTGTCTACGAGCAGTACTTC. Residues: CASRHRGLVYEQYF.

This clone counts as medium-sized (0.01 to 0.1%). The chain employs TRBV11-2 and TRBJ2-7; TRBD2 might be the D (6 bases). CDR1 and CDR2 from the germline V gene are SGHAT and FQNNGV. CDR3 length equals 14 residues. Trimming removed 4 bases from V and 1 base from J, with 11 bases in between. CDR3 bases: TGTGCCAGCAGCTATAGCGGAGGTTCCTACGAGCAGTACTTC. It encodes CASSYSGGSYEQYF. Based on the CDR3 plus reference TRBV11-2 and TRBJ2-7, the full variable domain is EAGVAQSPRYKIIEKRQSVAFWCNPISGHATLYWYQQILGQGPKLLIQFQNNGVVDDSQLPKDRFSAERLKGVDSTLKIQPAKLEDSAVYLCASSYSGGSYEQYFGPGTRLTVT.

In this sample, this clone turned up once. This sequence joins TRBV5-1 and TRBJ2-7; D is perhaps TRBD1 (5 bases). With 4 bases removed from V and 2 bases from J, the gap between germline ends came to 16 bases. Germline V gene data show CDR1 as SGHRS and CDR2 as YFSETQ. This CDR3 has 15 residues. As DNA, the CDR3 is TGCGCCAGCAGCCTAATGGCAGGGCAAACCTACGAGCAGTACTTC. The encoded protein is CASSLMAGQTYEQYF.

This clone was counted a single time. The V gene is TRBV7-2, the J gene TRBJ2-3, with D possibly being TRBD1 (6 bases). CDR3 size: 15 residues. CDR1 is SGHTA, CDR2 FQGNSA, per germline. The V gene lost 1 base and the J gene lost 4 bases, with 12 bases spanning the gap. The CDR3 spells CASSLVGTRADTQYF. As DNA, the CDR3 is TGTGCCAGCAGCTTAGTCGGGACAAGGGCAGATACGCAGTATTTT.